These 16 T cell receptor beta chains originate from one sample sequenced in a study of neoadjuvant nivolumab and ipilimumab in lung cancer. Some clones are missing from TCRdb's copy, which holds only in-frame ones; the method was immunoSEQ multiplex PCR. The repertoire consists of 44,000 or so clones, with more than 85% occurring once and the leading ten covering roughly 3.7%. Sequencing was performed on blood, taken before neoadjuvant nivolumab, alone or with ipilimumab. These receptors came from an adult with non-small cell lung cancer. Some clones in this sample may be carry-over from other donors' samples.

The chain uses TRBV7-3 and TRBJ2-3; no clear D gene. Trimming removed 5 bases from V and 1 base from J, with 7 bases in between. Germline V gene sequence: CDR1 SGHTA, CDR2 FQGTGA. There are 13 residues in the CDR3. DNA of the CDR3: TGTGCCAGCAGCCCGCCGGGCACAGATACGCAGTATTTT. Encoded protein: CASSPPGTDTQYF.

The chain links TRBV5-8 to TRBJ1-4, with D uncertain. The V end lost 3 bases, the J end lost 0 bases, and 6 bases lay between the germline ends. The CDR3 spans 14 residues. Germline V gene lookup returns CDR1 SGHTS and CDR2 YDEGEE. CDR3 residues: CASSYRPTNEKLFF. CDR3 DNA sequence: TGTGCCAGCAGCTACCGACCAACTAATGAAAAACTGTTTTTT. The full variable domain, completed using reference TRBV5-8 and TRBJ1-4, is EAGVTQSPTHLIKTRGQQATLRCSPISGHTSVYWYQQALGLGLQFLLWYDEGEERNRGNFPPRFSGRQFPNYSSELNVNALELEDSALYLCASSYRPTNEKLFFGSGTQLSVL.

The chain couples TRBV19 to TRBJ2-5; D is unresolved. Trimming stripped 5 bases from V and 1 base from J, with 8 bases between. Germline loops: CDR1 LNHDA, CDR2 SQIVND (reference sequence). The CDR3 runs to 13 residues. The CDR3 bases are TGTGCCAGTAGTTTGGTGGTCCAAGAGACCCAGTACTTC. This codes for CASSLVVQETQYF.

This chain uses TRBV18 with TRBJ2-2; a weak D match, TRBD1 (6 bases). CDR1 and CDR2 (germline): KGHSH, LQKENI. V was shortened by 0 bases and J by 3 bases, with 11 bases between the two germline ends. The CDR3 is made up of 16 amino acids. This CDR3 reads CASSPPIGGHTGELFF. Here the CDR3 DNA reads TGTGCCAGCTCACCACCTATTGGGGGCCACACCGGGGAGCTGTTTTTT.

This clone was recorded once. DNA of the CDR3: TGCAGCGTTGAAGATCCGACAGGGAAGGGTCCCAACCGTAAGTTCTTC. Encoded protein: CSVEDPTGKGPNRKFF. The V and J genes are TRBV29-1 and TRBJ2-1, with 7 positions matching TRBD1. CDR3 length: 16 residues. V lost 0 bases to trimming and J lost 14 bases; unmatched junction nucleotides: 19. Germline V gene sequence: CDR1 SQVTM, CDR2 ANQGSEA.

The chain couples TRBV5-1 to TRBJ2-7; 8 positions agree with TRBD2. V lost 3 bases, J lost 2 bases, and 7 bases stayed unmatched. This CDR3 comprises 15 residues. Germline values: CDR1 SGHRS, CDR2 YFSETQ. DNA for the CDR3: TGCGCCAGCAGCTCTCCGGGACTAGGCCCCTACGAGCAGTACTTC. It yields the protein CASSSPGLGPYEQYF.

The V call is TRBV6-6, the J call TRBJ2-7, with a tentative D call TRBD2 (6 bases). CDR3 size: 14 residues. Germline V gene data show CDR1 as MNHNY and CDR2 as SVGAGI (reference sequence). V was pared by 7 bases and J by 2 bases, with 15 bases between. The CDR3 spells CASNMGGTAYEQYF. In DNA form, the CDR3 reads TGTGCCAGCAACATGGGCGGGACCGCCTACGAGCAGTACTTC.

This CDR3 reads CASRSGSSNYGYTF. CDR3 in DNA: TGTGCCAGCAGGTCGGGCAGTTCTAACTATGGCTACACCTTC. The chain couples TRBV25-1 to TRBJ1-2; D is unresolved. Germline values: CDR1 MGHDK, CDR2 SYGVNS. Trimming removed 6 bases at V and 0 bases at J, with 11 bases between. This CDR3 spans 14 amino acids.

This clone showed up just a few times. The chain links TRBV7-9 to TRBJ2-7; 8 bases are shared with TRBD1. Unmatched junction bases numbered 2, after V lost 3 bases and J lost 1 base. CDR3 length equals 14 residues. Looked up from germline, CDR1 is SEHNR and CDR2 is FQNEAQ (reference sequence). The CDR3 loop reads CASSFTGGSYEQYF. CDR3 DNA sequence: TGTGCCAGCAGCTTCACAGGGGGATCCTACGAGCAGTACTTC.

The CDR3 loop reads CASSLFVPSGRITDTQYF. The DNA of the CDR3 is TGTGCCAGCAGCTTATTTGTGCCTAGCGGGAGGATCACAGATACGCAGTATTTT. The J gene is TRBJ2-3, the V gene TRBV5-6; 11 bases map to TRBD2. This CDR3 is built from 18 residues. V trimming: 2 bases; J trimming: 2 bases; junction bases outside the gene matches: 10. Germline CDR1 is SGHDT and CDR2 is YYEEEE.

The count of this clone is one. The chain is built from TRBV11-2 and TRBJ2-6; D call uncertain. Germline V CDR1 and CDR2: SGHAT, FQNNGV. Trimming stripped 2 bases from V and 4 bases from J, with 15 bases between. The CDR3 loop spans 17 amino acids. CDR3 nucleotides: TGTGCCAGCAGCTTATGGCGTTTGGGGTCCGGGGCCAACGTCCTGACTTTC. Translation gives CASSLWRLGSGANVLTF.

CDR3 sequence reads: CASRPGLASTDTQYF. The CDR3 DNA sequence: TGTGCCAGCAGGCCGGGACTAGCGAGCACAGATACGCAGTATTTT. The V and J genes are TRBV2 and TRBJ2-3, with 10 bases lining up with TRBD2. The CDR3 runs 15 residues. The trim removed 6 bases at V and 0 bases at J, leaving 3 bases unmatched. Germline V gene lookup returns CDR1 SNHLY and CDR2 FYNNEI.

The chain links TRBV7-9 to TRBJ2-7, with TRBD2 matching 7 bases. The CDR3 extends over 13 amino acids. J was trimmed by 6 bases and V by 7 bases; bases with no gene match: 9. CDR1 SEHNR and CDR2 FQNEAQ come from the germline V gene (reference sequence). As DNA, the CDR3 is TGTGCCAGCAAAGGGGCGGGAGCACTCGAGCAGTACTTC. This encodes CASKGAGALEQYF.

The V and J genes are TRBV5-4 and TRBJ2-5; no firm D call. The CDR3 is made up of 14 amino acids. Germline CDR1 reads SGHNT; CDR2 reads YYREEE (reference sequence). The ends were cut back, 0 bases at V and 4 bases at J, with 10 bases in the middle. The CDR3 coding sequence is TGTGCCAGCAGCTTGGCTAGTCTCCGAGAGACCCAGTACTTC. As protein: CASSLASLRETQYF.

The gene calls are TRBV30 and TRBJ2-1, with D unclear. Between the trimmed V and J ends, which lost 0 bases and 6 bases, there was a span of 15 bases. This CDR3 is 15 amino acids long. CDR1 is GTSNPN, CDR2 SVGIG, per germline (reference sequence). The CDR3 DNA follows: TGTGCCTGGAGTGTACTACCGGACGGTTTCAATGAGCAGTTCTTC. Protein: CAWSVLPDGFNEQFF.

The CDR3: CASNPGLSFSYEQYF. In DNA, the CDR3 is TGTGCCAGCAACCCAGGGTTGAGCTTCTCCTACGAGCAGTACTTC. The gene calls are TRBV6-5 and TRBJ2-7; TRBD1 is a possible D gene (5 bases). Germline loops: CDR1 MNHEY, CDR2 SVGAGI. The CDR3 length is 15 residues. With 7 bases removed from V and 0 bases from J, the gap between germline ends came to 16 bases.